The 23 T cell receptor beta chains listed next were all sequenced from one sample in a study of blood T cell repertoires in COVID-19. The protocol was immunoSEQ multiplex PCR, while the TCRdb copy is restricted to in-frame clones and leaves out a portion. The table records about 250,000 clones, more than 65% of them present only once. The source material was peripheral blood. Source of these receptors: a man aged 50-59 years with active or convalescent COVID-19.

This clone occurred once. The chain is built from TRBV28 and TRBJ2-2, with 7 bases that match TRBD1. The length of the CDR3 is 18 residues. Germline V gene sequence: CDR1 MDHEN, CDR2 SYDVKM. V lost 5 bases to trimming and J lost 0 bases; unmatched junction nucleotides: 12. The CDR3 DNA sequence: TGTGCCAGCAGTCCGCTTCCGGGACAGCCTCCGAACACCGGGGAGCTGTTTTTT. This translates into CASSPLPGQPPNTGELFF.

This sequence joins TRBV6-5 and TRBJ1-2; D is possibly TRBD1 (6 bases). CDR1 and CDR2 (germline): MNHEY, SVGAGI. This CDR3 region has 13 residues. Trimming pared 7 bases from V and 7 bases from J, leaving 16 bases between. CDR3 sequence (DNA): TGTGCCAGCACTTTTCGAACAGGGTTTGGCTACACCTTC. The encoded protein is CASTFRTGFGYTF.

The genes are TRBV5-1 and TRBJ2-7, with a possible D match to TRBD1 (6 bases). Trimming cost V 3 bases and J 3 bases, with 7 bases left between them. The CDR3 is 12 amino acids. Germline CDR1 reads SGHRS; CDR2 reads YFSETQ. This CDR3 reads CASSSDSYEQYF. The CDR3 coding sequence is TGCGCCAGCAGCTCGGACAGCTACGAGCAGTACTTC.

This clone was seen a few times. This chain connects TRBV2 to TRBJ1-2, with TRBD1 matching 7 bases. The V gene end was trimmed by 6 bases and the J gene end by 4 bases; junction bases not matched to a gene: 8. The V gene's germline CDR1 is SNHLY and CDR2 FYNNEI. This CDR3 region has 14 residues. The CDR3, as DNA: TGTGCCAGCAGGGCGGGACAGCTAGTCTATGGCTACACCTTC. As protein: CASRAGQLVYGYTF.

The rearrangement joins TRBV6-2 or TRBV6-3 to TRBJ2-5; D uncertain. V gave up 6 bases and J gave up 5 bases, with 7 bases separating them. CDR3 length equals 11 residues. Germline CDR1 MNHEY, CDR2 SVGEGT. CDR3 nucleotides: TGTGCCAGCAGCCCCGGGGAGACCCAGTACTTC. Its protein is CASSPGETQYF.

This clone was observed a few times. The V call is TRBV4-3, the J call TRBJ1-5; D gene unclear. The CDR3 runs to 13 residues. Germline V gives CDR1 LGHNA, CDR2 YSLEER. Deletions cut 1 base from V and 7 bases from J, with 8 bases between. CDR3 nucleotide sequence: TGCGCCAGCAGCCAAGCCAGAAACCAGCCCCAGCATTTT. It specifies CASSQARNQPQHF.

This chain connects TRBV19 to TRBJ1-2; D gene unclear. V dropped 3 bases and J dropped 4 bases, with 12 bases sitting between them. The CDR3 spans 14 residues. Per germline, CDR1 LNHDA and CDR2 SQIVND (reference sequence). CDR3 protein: CASSMGRESYGYTF. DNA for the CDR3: TGTGCCAGTAGTATGGGCCGGGAGTCCTATGGCTACACCTTC.

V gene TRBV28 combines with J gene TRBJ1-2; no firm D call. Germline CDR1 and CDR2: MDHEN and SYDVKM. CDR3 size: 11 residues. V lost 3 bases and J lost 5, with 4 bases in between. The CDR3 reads CASSFGYGYTF. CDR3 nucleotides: TGTGCCAGCAGTTTCGGTTATGGCTACACCTTC.

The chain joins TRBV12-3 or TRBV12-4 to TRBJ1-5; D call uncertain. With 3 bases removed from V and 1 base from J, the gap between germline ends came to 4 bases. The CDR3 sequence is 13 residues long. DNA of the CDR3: TGTGCCAGCAGTTTTCAGAGCAATCAGCCCCAGCATTTT. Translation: CASSFQSNQPQHF.

This CDR3 is CASSLTVGAAKSSYNEQFF. CDR3 nucleotides: TGTGCCAGCAGCCTGACAGTGGGGGCGGCTAAGAGCTCCTACAATGAGCAGTTCTTC. This chain links TRBV7-7 with TRBJ2-1; tentatively, D is TRBD1 (6 bases). V lost 5 bases, J lost 0 bases, and 23 bases lay in between. Germline lookup yields CDR1 SSHAT and CDR2 FNYEAQ (reference sequence). The CDR3 runs 19 residues.

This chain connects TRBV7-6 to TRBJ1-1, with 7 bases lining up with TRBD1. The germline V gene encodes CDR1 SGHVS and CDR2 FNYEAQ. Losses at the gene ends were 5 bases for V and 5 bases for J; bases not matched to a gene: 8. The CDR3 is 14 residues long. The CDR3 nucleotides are TGTGCCAGCAGCCCGAACCCAGGGGGAACTGAAGCTTTCTTT. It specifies CASSPNPGGTEAFF.

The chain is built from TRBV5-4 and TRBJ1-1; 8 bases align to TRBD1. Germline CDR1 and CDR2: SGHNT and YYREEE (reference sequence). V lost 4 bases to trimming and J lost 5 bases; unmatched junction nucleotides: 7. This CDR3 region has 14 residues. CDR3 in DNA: TGTGCCAGCAGCCAACGACAGGGGTGGACTGAAGCTTTCTTT. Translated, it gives CASSQRQGWTEAFF.

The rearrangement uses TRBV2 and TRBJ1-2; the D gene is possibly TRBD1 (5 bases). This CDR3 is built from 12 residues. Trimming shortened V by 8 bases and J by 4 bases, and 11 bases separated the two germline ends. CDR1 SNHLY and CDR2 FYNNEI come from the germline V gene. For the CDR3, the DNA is TGTGCCAGCTCCCCACAGGCCTATGGCTACACCTTC. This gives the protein CASSPQAYGYTF.

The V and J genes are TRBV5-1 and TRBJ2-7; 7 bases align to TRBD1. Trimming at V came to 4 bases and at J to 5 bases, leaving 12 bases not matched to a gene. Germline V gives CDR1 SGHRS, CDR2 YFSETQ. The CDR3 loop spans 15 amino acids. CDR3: CASSMKSTGIHEQYF. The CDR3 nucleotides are TGCGCCAGCAGCATGAAGTCGACAGGGATCCACGAGCAGTACTTC.

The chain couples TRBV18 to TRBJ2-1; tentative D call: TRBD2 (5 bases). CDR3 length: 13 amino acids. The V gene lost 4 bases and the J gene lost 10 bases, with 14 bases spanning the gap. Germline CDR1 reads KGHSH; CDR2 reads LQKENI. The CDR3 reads CASSLSLGGEQFF. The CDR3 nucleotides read TGTGCCAGCTCACTGTCCCTAGGAGGCGAGCAGTTCTTC.

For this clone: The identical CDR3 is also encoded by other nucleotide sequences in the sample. CDR3: CASSLGAVTSGETQYF. The DNA of the CDR3 is TGTGCCAGCAGCTTAGGCGCAGTCACTAGCGGGGAGACCCAGTACTTC. The chain uses TRBV11-2 and TRBJ2-5; TRBD2 matches at 9 bases. From germline, CDR1 is SGHAT and CDR2 FQNNGV. The CDR3 consists of 16 residues. Trimming at V came to 1 base and at J to 5 bases, leaving 8 bases not matched to a gene.

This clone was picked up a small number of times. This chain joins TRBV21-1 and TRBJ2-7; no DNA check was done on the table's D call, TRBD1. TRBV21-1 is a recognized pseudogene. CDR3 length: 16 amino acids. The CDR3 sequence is CASSNRTGGGSYEQYF. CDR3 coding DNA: TGTGCCAGCAGCAACCGGACAGGGGGAGGGTCCTACGAGCAGTACTTC.

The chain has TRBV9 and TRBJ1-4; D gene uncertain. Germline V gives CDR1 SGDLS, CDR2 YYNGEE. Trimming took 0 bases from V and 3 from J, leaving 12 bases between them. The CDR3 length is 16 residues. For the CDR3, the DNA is TGTGCCAGCAGCGTAGGGGTTTCAGAGGCTAATGAAAAACTGTTTTTT. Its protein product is CASSVGVSEANEKLFF.

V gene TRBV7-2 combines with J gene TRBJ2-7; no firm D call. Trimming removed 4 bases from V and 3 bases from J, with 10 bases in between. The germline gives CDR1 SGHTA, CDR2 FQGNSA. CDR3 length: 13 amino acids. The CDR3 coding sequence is TGTGCCAGCAGCTCCCGACTTGGCTACGAGCAGTACTTC. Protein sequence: CASSSRLGYEQYF.

CDR3 DNA: TGTGCCAGCAGTTTAAACAGGGACACTGAAGCTTTCTTT. It codes for CASSLNRDTEAFF. The V gene is TRBV12-3 or TRBV12-4, the J gene TRBJ1-1, with a tentative D call TRBD1 (6 bases). The V end was cut by 2 bases, the J end by 3 bases, with 7 bases between. This CDR3 is built from 13 residues.

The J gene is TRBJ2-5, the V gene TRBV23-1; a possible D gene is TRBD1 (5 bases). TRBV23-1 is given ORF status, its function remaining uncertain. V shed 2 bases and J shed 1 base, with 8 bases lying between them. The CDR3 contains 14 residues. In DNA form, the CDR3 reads TGCGCCAGCAGTCAACGAGACAGCCAAGAGACCCAGTACTTC. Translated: CASSQRDSQETQYF.

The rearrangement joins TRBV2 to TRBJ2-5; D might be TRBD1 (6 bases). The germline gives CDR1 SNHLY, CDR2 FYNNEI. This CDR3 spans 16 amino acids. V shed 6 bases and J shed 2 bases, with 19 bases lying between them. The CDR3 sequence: CASRRPSDSLQETQYF. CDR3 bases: TGTGCCAGCAGGAGACCTTCGGACAGCCTTCAAGAGACCCAGTACTTC.

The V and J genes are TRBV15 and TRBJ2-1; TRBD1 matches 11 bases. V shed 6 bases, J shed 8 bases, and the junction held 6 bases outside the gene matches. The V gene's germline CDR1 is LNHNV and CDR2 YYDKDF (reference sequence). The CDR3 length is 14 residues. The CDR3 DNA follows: TGTGCCACCAGTACTCCGGGACAGGGGGATGAGCAGTTCTTC. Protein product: CATSTPGQGDEQFF.